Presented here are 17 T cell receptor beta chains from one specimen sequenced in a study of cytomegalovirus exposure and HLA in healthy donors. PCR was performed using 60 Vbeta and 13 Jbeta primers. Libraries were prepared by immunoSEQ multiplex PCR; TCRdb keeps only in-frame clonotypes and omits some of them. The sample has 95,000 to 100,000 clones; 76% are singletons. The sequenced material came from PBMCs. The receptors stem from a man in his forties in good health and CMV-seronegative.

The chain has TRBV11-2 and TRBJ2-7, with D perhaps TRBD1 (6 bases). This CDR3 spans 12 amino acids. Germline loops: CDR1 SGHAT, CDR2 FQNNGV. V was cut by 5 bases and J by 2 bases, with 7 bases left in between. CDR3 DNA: TGTGCCAGCAGCCACAGGGCCTACGAGCAGTACTTC. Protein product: CASSHRAYEQYF.

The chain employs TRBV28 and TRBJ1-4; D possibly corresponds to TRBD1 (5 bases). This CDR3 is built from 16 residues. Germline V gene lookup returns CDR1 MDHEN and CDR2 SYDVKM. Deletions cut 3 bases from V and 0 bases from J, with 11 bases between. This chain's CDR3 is CASSFDRLSTNEKLFF. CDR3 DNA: TGTGCCAGCAGTTTCGACAGATTATCAACTAATGAAAAACTGTTTTTT.

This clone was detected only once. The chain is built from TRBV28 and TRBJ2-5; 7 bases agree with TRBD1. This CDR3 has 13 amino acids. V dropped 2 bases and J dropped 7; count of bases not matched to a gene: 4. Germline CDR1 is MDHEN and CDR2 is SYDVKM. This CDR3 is CASSLRGRGTQYF. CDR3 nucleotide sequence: TGTGCCAGCAGTTTAAGGGGGCGAGGGACCCAGTACTTC.

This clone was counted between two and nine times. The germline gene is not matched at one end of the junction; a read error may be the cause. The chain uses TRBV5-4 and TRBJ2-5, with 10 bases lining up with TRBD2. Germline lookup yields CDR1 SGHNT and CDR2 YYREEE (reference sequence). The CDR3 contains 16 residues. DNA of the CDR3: TGCGCCAGCAGCCAAGGGGACCTAGCGGGAGCTGAGACCCAGTACTTC. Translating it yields CASSQGDLAGAETQYF.

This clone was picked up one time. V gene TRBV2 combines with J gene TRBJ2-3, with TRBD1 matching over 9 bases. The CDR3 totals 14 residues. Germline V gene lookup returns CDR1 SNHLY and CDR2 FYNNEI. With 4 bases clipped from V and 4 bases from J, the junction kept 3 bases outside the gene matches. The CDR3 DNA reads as TGTGCCAGCAGTGGGGGACAGGGACCAGATACGCAGTATTTT. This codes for CASSGGQGPDTQYF.

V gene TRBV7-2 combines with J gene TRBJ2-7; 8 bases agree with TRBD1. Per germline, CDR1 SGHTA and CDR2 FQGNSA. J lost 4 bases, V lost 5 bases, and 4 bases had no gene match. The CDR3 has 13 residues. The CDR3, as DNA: TGTGCCAGCAGCGCACGGACAGGGTACGAGCAGTACTTC. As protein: CASSARTGYEQYF.

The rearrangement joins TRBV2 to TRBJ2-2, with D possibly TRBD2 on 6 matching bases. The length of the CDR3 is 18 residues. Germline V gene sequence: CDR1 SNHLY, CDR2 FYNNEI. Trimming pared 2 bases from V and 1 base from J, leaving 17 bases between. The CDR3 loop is CASSESGGWGENTGELFF. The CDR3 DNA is TGTGCCAGCAGTGAATCTGGGGGTTGGGGGGAGAACACCGGGGAGCTGTTTTTT.

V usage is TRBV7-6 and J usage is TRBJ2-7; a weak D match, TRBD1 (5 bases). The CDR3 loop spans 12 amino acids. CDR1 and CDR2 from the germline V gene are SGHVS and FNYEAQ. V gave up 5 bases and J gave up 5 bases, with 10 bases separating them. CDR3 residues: CASSTTDDEQYF. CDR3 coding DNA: TGTGCCAGCAGCACGACAGATGACGAGCAGTACTTC.

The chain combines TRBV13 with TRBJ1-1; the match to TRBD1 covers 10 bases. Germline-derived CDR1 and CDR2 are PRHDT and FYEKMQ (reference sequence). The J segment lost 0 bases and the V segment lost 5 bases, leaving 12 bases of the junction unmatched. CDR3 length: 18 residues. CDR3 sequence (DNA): TGTGCCAGCAGCCTAAACCGGGACAGGGGCCTCATGAACACTGAAGCTTTCTTT. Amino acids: CASSLNRDRGLMNTEAFF.

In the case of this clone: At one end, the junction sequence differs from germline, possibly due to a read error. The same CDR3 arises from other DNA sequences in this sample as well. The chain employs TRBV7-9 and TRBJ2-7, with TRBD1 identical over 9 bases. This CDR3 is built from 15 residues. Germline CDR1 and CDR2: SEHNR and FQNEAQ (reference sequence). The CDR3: CASSLGPGQGYEQYF. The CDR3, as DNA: TGCGCCAGCAGCTTGGGACCGGGACAGGGTTACGAGCAGTACTTC.

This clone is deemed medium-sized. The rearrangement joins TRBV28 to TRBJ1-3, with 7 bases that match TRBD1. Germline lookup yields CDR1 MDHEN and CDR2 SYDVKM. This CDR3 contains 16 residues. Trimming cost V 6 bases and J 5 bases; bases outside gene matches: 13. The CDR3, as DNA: TGTGCCAGCAGCGCCACCGGGACAGAGTCTAGAAACACCATATATTTT. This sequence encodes CASSATGTESRNTIYF.

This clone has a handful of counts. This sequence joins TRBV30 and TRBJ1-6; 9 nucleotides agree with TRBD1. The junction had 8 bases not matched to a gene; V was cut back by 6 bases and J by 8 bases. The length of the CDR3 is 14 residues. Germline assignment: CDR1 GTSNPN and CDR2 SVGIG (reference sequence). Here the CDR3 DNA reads TGTGCCTGCCCCGACAGGGGGACCGATTCACCCCTCCACTTT. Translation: CACPDRGTDSPLHF.

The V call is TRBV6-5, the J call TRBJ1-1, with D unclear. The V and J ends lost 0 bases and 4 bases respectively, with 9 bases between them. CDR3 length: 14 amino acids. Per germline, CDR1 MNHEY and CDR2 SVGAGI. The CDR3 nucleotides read TGTGCCAGCAGTTACTCGGCAGGTCGCACTGAAGCTTTCTTT. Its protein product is CASSYSAGRTEAFF.

The CDR3 is CASSQESAGEKGEQYF. The DNA for the CDR3 is TGCGCCAGCAGCCAAGAGAGCGCGGGGGAGAAGGGTGAGCAGTACTTC. The chain links TRBV4-3 to TRBJ2-7; TRBD2 matches at 7 bases. Per germline, CDR1 LGHNA and CDR2 YSLEER. V gave up 0 bases and J gave up 7 bases; unmatched junction bases: 12. There are 16 residues in the CDR3.

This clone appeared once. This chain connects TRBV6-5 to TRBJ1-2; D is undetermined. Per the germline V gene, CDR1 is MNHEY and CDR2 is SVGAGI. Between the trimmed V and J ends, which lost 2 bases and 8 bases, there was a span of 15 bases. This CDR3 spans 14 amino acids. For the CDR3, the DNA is TGTGCCAGCAGTTACACCTATGACATGGTCGGCTACACCTTC. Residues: CASSYTYDMVGYTF.

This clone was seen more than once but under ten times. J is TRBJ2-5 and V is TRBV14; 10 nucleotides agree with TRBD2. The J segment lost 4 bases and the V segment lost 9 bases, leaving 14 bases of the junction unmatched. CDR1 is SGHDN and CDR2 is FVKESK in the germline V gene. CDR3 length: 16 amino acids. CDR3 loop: CARDSGGAISPETQYF. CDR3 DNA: TGTGCCAGGGACAGCGGGGGGGCGATATCTCCAGAGACCCAGTACTTC. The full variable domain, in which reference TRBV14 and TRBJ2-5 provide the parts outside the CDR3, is EAGVTQFPSHSVIEKGQTVTLRCDPISGHDNLYWYRRVMGKEIKFLLHFVKESKQDESGMPNNRFLAERTGGTYSTLKVQPAELEDSGVYFCARDSGGAISPETQYFGPGTRLLVL.

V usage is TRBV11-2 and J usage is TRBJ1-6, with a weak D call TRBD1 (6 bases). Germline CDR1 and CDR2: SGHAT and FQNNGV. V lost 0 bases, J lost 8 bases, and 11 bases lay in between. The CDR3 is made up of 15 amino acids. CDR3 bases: TGTGCCAGCAGCTTAGATCAGGGGAGAGATTCACCCCTCCACTTT. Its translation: CASSLDQGRDSPLHF.